This TCR beta chain was profiled in a study of blood T cell repertoires in COVID-19. Study overall: Collection of acute and convalescent COVID-19 samples took place in the United States, Italy and Spain. T cells, B-cell-depleted T cells, or PBMCs provided the cDNA or gDNA that served as material.

The CDR3 loop spans 15 amino acids. Germline CDR1 MNHEY, CDR2 SVGAGI. The V and J ends lost 6 bases and 4 bases respectively, with 15 bases between them. Per the authors' pipeline: Reference gene primer amplification gave estimated nucleated cell counts. Using immunoSEQ multiplex PCR, the repertoire was profiled, and TCRdb retains in-frame clones only, with some absent. The V and J calls and clone size come from that table; D and trimming were worked out from the DNA. The data contain some 200,000 clones, around 84% of them singletons. The material sequenced was peripheral blood. The sequence was obtained from a man at least 80 years old with acute or convalescent COVID-19. The chain has TRBV6-5 and TRBJ1-4; perhaps TRBD1 as D (6 bases). The CDR3 DNA sequence: TGTGCCAGCAGCTCAGGACAGTTAATTAATGAAAAACTGTTTTTT. Its translation is CASSSGQLINEKLFF.